The source of this T cell receptor (beta chain) is a study of shared clonotypes between healthy human individuals (dated by TCRdb to 2020 to 2021). With respect to the entire study: The cohort included three men and a couple of women between 18 and 49 years of age. To estimate repertoire size and how much clonotypes are shared between individuals, the study performed deep sequencing of blood TCR repertoires from roughly five healthy adults. Libraries were prepared and TCR repertoires were sequenced by different laboratories using diverse techniques, in order to increase sequencing depth and limit assay-specific biases. Each donor's leukapheresis produced roughly between about 0.85 and 10 billion PBMCs. Per donor, three plates each were used for CD4 naive and CD4 memory, two for CD8 naive, and one for CD8 memory.

The donors were healthy, HIV-negative adults with no recently reported acute infections or vaccinations. Every donor was a Caucasian adult living in Nashville, Tennessee, USA. CD4+ T cells were enriched by magnetic negative selection; naive cells were then positively selected on CD45RA, and the negative fraction formed the memory subset. Blood was obtained by leukapheresis, after which PBMCs were separated by Ficoll-Histopaque density gradient centrifugation and cryopreserved in liquid nitrogen vapor phase. Analytical flow cytometry was used to check the purity and quantity of each magnetically sorted T cell population. Each sorted fraction had its genomic DNA isolated and then quantified by UV absorbance on a Nanodrop 2000c. Using the deep immunoSEQ assay, TCR CDR3 regions were amplified from genomic DNA by multiplex PCR. For each cell subset, the extracted genomic DNA was distributed evenly across all wells of several immunoSEQ 96-well plates, and each plate served as one replicate. Each replicate PCR for sorted subsets received approximately 200 ng genomic DNA, equal to roughly 30,000 T cell genomes. Purified libraries were measured with a Qubit 3.0 fluorometer, size-checked on a Bioanalyzer 2100, and measured again with the KAPA Library Quantification kit. Every immunoSEQ 96-well plate was sequenced on a separate single-read 150-cycle Illumina NextSeq 550 flow cell. The study's processing was this. Because the immunoSEQ output held only junctional sequences and lacked quality scores, the filtering could not match the filtering applied to full-length reads. To assign V/J genes and CDR3, sequences were annotated using PyIR, a Python wrapper for IgBLAST v1.9, with IMGT germline references. Reads with weak V/J assignments (E-value above 1e-6), missing CDR3, stop codons, out-of-frame junctions, or ambiguous translated residues were removed. A V3J clonotype was defined by an identical inferred V gene, J gene, and CDR3 amino acid sequence. Percentage overlap between repertoires was computed as shared unique clonotypes divided by the size of the smaller repertoire. Three approaches were used to assess repertoire richness: RTK rarefaction, the Chao1 estimator, and Recon v2.1 estimates of unobserved clonotypes. For all TCRbeta clonotypes obtained by the gDNA method from a few donors, generation probabilities were computed with OLGA. TCRdb retrieved this table from immuneACCESS and kept in-frame rearrangements only. Not all clones are present; in checked studies, unresolved V genes account for under half, and no reason is known for the remainder. From that table come the V and J calls and clone size; the DNA was used to work out D and trimming. The sample includes 730,000 or so clones, with approximately 75% observed a single time. About 2% of the sample rests with the top ten.

From a lookup of the germline V gene (reference sequence), CDR1 and CDR2 are PRHDT and FYEKMQ. V is shortened by 5 bases, J by 4 bases, and the region joining them spans 14 bases. The CDR3 goes from the cysteine to the phenylalanine over 14 residues. Just the 42-base CDR3 DNA is kept, in frame starting at base 1. Overall results and qualifications from the work: Because the study included only a small number of donors, the genetic and exposure-history diversity represented was limited. Compared with non-shared clonotypes, the clonotypes found in all four sorted-subset donors had higher generation probabilities. Pairwise subsampling led to the expectation that sequencing depth would affect the degree of clonotype sharing among donors. Estimated clonotype richness was generally larger for naive than for memory subsets. Incomplete sequencing was indicated by rarefaction of sorted-subset datasets, despite the large sequencing depth. Sampling was restricted to blood, and TCR repertoires in tissue are likely to differ from TCR repertoires in blood. Roughly 5% of naive CD4, 3.5% of naive CD8, roughly 2.5% of memory CD4, and 0.4% of memory CD8 clonotypes were shared across four donors.

With respect to this clone: Which antigen it targets is not known. Base quality data are lacking; no much larger clone is found one base away.

The chain is assembled from TRBV13 and TRBJ2-5; matching of 5 bases hints at TRBD2 as the D gene. Source material: memory CD4+ T cells sorted from blood. The cell subset or site label, as the study defines it: CD45RA-negative fraction. The receptor was isolated from a woman in her 30s in good health. Read as DNA, the sequence is TGTGCCAGCAGCAGACGGGATTCCGGAGAGACCCAGTACTTC. Its coded protein is CASSRRDSGETQYF.